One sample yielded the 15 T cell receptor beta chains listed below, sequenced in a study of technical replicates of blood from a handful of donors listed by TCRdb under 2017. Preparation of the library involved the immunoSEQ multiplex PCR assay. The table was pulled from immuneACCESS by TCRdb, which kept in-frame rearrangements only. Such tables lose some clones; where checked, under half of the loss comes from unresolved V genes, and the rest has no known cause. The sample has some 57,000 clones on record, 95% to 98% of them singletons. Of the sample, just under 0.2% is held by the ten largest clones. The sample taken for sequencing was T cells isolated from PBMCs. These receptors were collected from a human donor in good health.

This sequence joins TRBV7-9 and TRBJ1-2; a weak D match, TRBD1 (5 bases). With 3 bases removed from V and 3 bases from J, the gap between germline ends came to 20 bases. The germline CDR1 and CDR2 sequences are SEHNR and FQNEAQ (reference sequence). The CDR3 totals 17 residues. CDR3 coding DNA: TGTGCCAGCAGCTTGTCGGAGGGGCCCGGGCAGGACTATGGCTACACCTTC. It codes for CASSLSEGPGQDYGYTF.

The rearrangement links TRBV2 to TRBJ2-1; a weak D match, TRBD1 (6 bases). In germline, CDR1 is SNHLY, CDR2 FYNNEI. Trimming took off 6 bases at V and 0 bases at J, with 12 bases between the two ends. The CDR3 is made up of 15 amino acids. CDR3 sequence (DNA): TGTGCCAGCAGGGCAGGACAGAACTCCTACAATGAGCAGTTCTTC. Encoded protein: CASRAGQNSYNEQFF.

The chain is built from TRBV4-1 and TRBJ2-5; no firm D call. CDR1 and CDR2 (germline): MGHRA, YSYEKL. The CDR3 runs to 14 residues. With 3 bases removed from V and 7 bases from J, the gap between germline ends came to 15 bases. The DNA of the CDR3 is TGCGCCAGCAGCCAGGGTCTAACAGACGGGACCCAGTACTTC. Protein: CASSQGLTDGTQYF.

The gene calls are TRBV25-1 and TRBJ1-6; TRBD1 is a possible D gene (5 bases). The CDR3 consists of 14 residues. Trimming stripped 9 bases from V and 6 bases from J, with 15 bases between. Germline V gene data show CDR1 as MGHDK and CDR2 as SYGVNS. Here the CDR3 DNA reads TGTGCCAGAGCTACGAAGGGGTTTAATTCACCCCTCCACTTT. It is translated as CARATKGFNSPLHF. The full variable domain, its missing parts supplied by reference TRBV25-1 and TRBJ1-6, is EADIYQTPRYLVIGTGKKITLECSQTMGHDKMYWYQQDPGMELHLIHYSYGVNSTEKGDLSSESTVSRIRTEHFPLTLESARPSHTSQYLCARATKGFNSPLHFGNGTRLTVT.

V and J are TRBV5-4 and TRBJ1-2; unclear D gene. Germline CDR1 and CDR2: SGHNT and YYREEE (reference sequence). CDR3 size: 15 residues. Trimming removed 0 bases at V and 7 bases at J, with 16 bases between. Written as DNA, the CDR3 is TGTGCCAGCAGCTTGGTAGGCACCCGCGGTGCTGGCTACACCTTC. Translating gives CASSLVGTRGAGYTF.

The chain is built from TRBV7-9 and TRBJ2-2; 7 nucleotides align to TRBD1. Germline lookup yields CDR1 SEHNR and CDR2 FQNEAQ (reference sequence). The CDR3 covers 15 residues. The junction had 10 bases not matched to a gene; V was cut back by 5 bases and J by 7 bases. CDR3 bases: TGTGCCAGCAGCACCAAGGGGGCGCCCAGCGGGGAGCTGTTTTTT. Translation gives CASSTKGAPSGELFF. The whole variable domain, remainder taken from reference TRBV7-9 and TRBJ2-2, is DTGVSQNPRHKITKRGQNVTFRCDPISEHNRLYWYRQTLGQGPEFLTYFQNEAQLEKSRLLSDRFSAERPKGSFSTLEIQRTEQGDSAMYLCASSTKGAPSGELFFGEGSRLTVL.

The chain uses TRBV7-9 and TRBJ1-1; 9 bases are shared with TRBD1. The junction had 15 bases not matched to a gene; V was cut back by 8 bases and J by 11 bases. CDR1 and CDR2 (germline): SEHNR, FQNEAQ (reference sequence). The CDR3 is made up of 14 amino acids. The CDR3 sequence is CASLNPGQGLGAFF. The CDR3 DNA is TGTGCCAGCCTAAATCCGGGACAGGGTTTGGGGGCTTTCTTT.

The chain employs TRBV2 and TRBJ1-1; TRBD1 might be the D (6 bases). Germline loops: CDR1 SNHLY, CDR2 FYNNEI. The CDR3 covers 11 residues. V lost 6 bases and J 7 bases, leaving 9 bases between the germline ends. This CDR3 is CASSRTVEAFF. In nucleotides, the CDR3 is TGTGCCAGCAGCCGGACAGTTGAAGCTTTCTTT.

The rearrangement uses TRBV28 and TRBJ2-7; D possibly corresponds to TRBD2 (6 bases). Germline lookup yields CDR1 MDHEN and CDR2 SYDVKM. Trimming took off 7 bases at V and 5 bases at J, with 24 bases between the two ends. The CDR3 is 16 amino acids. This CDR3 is CASTPLPGALSDEQYF. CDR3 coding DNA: TGTGCCAGCACCCCCCTGCCGGGAGCCCTCAGCGACGAGCAGTACTTC.

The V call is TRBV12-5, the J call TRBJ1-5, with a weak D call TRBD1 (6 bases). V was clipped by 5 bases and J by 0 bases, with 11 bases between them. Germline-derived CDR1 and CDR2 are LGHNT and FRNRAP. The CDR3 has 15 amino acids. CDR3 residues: CASGPYRVSNQPQHF. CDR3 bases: TGTGCTAGTGGTCCATACAGGGTTAGCAATCAGCCCCAGCATTTT.

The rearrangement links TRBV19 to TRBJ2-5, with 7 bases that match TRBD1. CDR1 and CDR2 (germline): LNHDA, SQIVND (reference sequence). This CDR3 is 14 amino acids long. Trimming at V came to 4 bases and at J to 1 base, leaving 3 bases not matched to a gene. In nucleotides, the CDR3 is TGTGCCAGTAGTACACGACAGGGCCAAGAGACCCAGTACTTC. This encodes CASSTRQGQETQYF.

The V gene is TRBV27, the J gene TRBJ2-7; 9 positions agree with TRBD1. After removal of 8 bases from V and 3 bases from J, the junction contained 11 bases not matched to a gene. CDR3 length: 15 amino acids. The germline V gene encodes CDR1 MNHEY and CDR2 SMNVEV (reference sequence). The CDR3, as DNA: TGTGCCAGCGGCCTAACCGGGACAGGGTTCTACGAGCAGTACTTC. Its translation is CASGLTGTGFYEQYF.

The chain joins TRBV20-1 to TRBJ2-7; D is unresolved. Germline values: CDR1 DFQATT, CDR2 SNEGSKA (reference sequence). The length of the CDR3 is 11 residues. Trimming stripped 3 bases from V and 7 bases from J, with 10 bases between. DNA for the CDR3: TGCAGTGCTAGGGTCGTTCGGGAGCAGTACTTC. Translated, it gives CSARVVREQYF.

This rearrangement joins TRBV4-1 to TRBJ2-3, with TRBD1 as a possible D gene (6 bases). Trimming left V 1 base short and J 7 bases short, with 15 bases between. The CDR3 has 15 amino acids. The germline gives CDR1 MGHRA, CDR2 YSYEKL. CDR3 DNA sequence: TGCGCCAGCAGCCAAGTTGGGCAAACAGGGCATACGCAGTATTTT. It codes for CASSQVGQTGHTQYF.

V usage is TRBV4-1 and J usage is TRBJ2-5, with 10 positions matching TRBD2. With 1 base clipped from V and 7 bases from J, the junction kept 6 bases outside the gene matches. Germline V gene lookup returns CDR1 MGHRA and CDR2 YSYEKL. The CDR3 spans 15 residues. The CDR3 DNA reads TGCGCCAGCAGCCAAGCGGGACTAGCGAGGAGGACCCAGTACTTC. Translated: CASSQAGLARRTQYF.